This passage covers 23 T cell receptor beta chains from one sample sequenced in a study of shared clonotypes between healthy human individuals. The method was immunoSEQ multiplex PCR; TCRdb's version includes in-frame clones alone and lacks a portion of them. This sample has about 1,500,000 clones, with over 95% found just once. Sequencing input: naive CD4+ T cells sorted from blood. Described subset: CD45RA+ positively selected. Every receptor here comes from a man aged 30 to 45 in good health.

This CDR3 reads CASSQLGRGRAYEQYF. The CDR3 DNA is TGTGCCAGCAGCCAACTGGGCCGCGGGAGGGCGTACGAGCAGTACTTC. This chain links TRBV28 with TRBJ2-7; 9 bases match TRBD2. The CDR3 length is 16 residues. The V and J ends lost 6 bases and 4 bases, in that order; junction bases with no gene match: 13. Germline lookup yields CDR1 MDHEN and CDR2 SYDVKM.

The rearrangement links TRBV10-1 to TRBJ2-1, with no clear D. The germline V gene encodes CDR1 WNHNN and CDR2 SYGVQD (reference sequence). The V gene lost 2 bases and the J gene lost 0 bases, with 11 bases spanning the gap. CDR3 length: 16 residues. The CDR3 nucleotides read TGCGCCAGCAGTGAGAGGATATCGAACTCCTACAATGAGCAGTTCTTC. Protein sequence: CASSERISNSYNEQFF.

The chain employs TRBV2 and TRBJ1-1; D is undetermined. The V gene's germline CDR1 is SNHLY and CDR2 FYNNEI. The CDR3 length is 15 residues. V was pared by 6 bases and J by 0 bases, with 14 bases between. The DNA of the CDR3 is TGTGCCAGCAGGACCGACGAGAGCATGAACACTGAAGCTTTCTTT. Translating it yields CASRTDESMNTEAFF.

This clone was seen only once. V and J are TRBV28 and TRBJ2-7; either TRBD1 or TRBD2 may fit D (5 bases each). Deletions cut 4 bases from V and 4 bases from J, with 14 bases between. The CDR3 covers 14 residues. Germline V gene sequence: CDR1 MDHEN, CDR2 SYDVKM. The DNA of the CDR3 is TGTGCCAGCAGTTCCCCGGGGCCGGGGTACGAGCAGTACTTC. As protein: CASSSPGPGYEQYF.

The chain couples TRBV5-1 to TRBJ1-1, with TRBD1 matching over 7 bases. The CDR3 contains 14 residues. Germline CDR1 SGHRS, CDR2 YFSETQ. J was trimmed by 7 bases and V by 4 bases; bases with no gene match: 10. CDR3 sequence reads: CASSVLAGTDEAFF. The CDR3 DNA reads TGCGCCAGCAGCGTCCTAGCCGGGACAGATGAAGCTTTCTTT.

The chain uses TRBV7-8 and TRBJ1-2; TRBD1 matches at 7 bases. Per germline, CDR1 SGHVS and CDR2 FQNEAQ. V shed 5 bases and J 2 bases; nucleotides not matched to a gene: 5. The CDR3 extends over 14 amino acids. The CDR3 DNA sequence: TGTGCCAGCAGCCCGACGGACAGGAACTATGGCTACACCTTC. This codes for CASSPTDRNYGYTF.

V gene TRBV19 combines with J gene TRBJ2-1, with a weak D call TRBD2 (7 bases). Germline values: CDR1 LNHDA, CDR2 SQIVND (reference sequence). Trimming removed 11 bases at V and 5 bases at J, with 16 bases between. The CDR3 extends over 13 amino acids. In DNA form, the CDR3 reads TGTGCCGCAAGGGGGAGGGCGAACAATGAGCAGTTCTTC. This codes for CAARGRANNEQFF.

The rearrangement links TRBV2 to TRBJ2-1; weak D call: TRBD2 (6 bases). Germline CDR1 reads SNHLY; CDR2 reads FYNNEI. Trimming left V 7 bases short and J 9 bases short, with 19 bases between. The CDR3 extends over 14 amino acids. The CDR3 protein is CASIRLGQATEQFF. The CDR3 DNA is TGTGCCAGCATTAGACTAGGTCAGGCTACTGAGCAGTTCTTC.

This clone occurred a few times. The chain has TRBV9 and TRBJ2-1; D gene unclear. Germline-derived CDR1 and CDR2 are SGDLS and YYNGEE. CDR3 size: 14 residues. The germline V and J ends were trimmed by 0 bases and 2 bases, with 6 bases remaining between them. CDR3 bases: TGTGCCAGCAGCGTAGCGGCGACCTACAATGAGCAGTTCTTC. Amino acid sequence: CASSVAATYNEQFF.

The rearrangement joins TRBV15 to TRBJ2-2; 9 positions match TRBD1. The junction had 13 bases not matched to a gene; V was cut back by 3 bases and J by 8 bases. This CDR3 has 17 amino acids. The V gene's germline CDR1 is LNHNV and CDR2 YYDKDF (reference sequence). The CDR3 spells CATSSGGTGFAVGELFF. The CDR3 DNA reads as TGTGCCACCAGCAGCGGTGGGACAGGGTTTGCGGTTGGGGAGCTGTTTTTT. Looking up the rest from reference TRBV15 and TRBJ2-2 gives the full variable domain: DAMVIQNPRYQVTQFGKPVTLSCSQTLNHNVMYWYQQKSSQAPKLLFHYYDKDFNNEADTPDNFQSRRPNTSFCFLDIRSPGLGDTAMYLCATSSGGTGFAVGELFFGEGSRLTVL.

V and J are TRBV16 and TRBJ1-5, with D perhaps matching TRBD1 (5 bases). The V and J ends lost 5 bases and 3 bases respectively, with 14 bases between them. The V gene's germline CDR1 is KGHSY and CDR2 FQNENV. This CDR3 spans 15 amino acids. The DNA for the CDR3 is TGTGCCAGCAGCAATACAGGACGGGACAATCAGCCCCAGCATTTT. Translated, it gives CASSNTGRDNQPQHF.

This sequence joins TRBV6-5 and TRBJ1-1; 9 bases line up with TRBD1. The CDR3 runs 14 residues. Germline V gene data show CDR1 as MNHEY and CDR2 as SVGAGI. V gave up 6 bases and J gave up 6 bases; unmatched junction bases: 8. The CDR3, as DNA: TGTGCCAGCAGCTTACTTAGGGACAGGGCTGAAGCTTTCTTT. Translating it yields CASSLLRDRAEAFF.

This sequence joins TRBV29-1 and TRBJ1-3; 7 bases align to TRBD1. J was trimmed by 0 bases and V by 4 bases; bases with no gene match: 6. Looked up from germline, CDR1 is SQVTM and CDR2 is ANQGSEA. This CDR3 spans 15 amino acids. The DNA of the CDR3 is TGCAGCGTTGCAAGGGACAGCGGCTCTGGAAACACCATATATTTT. Amino acid sequence: CSVARDSGSGNTIYF.

On this clone: Additional DNA sequences in this sample encode the identical CDR3. The CDR3, as DNA: TGTGCCAGTAGTATATCAGGGTCCTACGAGCAGTACTTC. It is translated as CASSISGSYEQYF. The chain has TRBV19 and TRBJ2-7; perhaps TRBD1 as D (5 bases). This CDR3 spans 13 amino acids. The germline gives CDR1 LNHDA, CDR2 SQIVND (reference sequence). The V and J ends lost 2 bases and 1 base respectively, with 6 bases between them.

The rearrangement joins TRBV18 to TRBJ2-7; 11 bases map to TRBD2. V dropped 4 bases and J dropped 5; count of bases not matched to a gene: 7. The CDR3 length is 15 residues. Germline lookup yields CDR1 KGHSH and CDR2 LQKENI. This CDR3 is CASSRSVAGGDEQYF. In DNA form, the CDR3 reads TGTGCCAGCTCACGTTCCGTAGCGGGAGGGGACGAGCAGTACTTC. The full variable domain, rest sourced from reference TRBV18 and TRBJ2-7, is NAGVMQNPRHLVRRRGQEARLRCSPMKGHSHVYWYRQLPEEGLKFMVYLQKENIIDESGMPKERFSAEFPKEGPSILRIQQVVRGDSAAYFCASSRSVAGGDEQYFGPGTRLTVT.

The chain combines TRBV27 with TRBJ2-2, with 7 positions matching TRBD2. Trimming cost V 8 bases and J 0 bases; bases outside gene matches: 15. CDR1 and CDR2 from the germline V gene are MNHEY and SMNVEV (reference sequence). The CDR3 length is 18 residues. The CDR3 sequence is CASARESSIYANTGELFF. The CDR3 coding sequence is TGTGCCAGCGCGCGGGAGTCCTCAATCTACGCGAACACCGGGGAGCTGTTTTTT.

The chain is built from TRBV7-2 and TRBJ2-4; 7 nucleotides match TRBD2. V lost 5 bases, J lost 9 bases, and 10 bases stayed unmatched. CDR1 SGHTA and CDR2 FQGNSA come from the germline V gene. This CDR3 spans 14 amino acids. CDR3 in DNA: TGTGCCAGCAGCCCGGGGAGGGCCCGGGGCATTCAGTACTTC. Translation: CASSPGRARGIQYF.

The chain is built from TRBV7-8 and TRBJ1-1; D is undetermined. The CDR3 has 18 amino acids. The germline V gene has CDR1 SGHVS and CDR2 FQNEAQ. V lost 2 bases to trimming and J lost 2 bases, with 21 bases between them. The CDR3, as DNA: TGTGCCAGCAGCTTATATTCGGGTTCAGGACGGAAAAACACTGAAGCTTTCTTT. Its translation: CASSLYSGSGRKNTEAFF. The full variable domain, completed using reference TRBV7-8 and TRBJ1-1, is GAGVSQSPRYKVAKRGQDVALRCDPISGHVSLFWYQQALGQGPEFLTYFQNEAQLDKSGLPSDRFFAERPEGSVSTLKIQRTQQEDSAVYLCASSLYSGSGRKNTEAFFGQGTRLTVV.

V usage is TRBV25-1 and J usage is TRBJ1-1; 10 bases are a match to TRBD1. The V gene end was trimmed by 2 bases and the J gene end by 6 bases; junction bases not matched to a gene: 12. The CDR3 sequence is 17 residues long. CDR1 is MGHDK and CDR2 is SYGVNS in the germline V gene. This CDR3 reads CASSEHTGTGVGAEAFF. The CDR3 nucleotides read TGTGCCAGCAGTGAACACACCGGGACAGGGGTTGGGGCTGAAGCTTTCTTT.

The genes are TRBV5-1 and TRBJ2-7; weak D call: TRBD2 (6 bases). Trimming removed 4 bases at V and 1 base at J, with 15 bases between. There are 15 residues in the CDR3. Germline lookup yields CDR1 SGHRS and CDR2 YFSETQ. CDR3 amino acids: CASSPNPGTSYEQYF. CDR3 coding DNA: TGCGCCAGCAGCCCGAACCCCGGGACTTCCTACGAGCAGTACTTC. Full variable domain (rest looked up from reference TRBV5-1 and TRBJ2-7): KAGVTQTPRYLIKTRGQQVTLSCSPISGHRSVSWYQQTPGQGLQFLFEYFSETQRNKGNFPGRFSGRQFSNSRSEMNVSTLELGDSALYLCASSPNPGTSYEQYFGPGTRLTVT.

V is TRBV5-4 and J is TRBJ1-1; TRBD1 aligns across 8 bases. Germline V CDR1 and CDR2: SGHNT, YYREEE (reference sequence). Unmatched junction bases numbered 3, after V lost 4 bases and J lost 1 base. CDR3 length equals 14 residues. The CDR3 sequence: CASSRGQGNTEAFF. The CDR3 DNA sequence: TGTGCCAGCAGCAGAGGACAGGGGAACACTGAAGCTTTCTTT.

The genes are TRBV6-1 and TRBJ2-7; D possibly corresponds to TRBD2 (6 bases). CDR3 length: 14 residues. The V end was cut by 6 bases, the J end by 3 bases, with 15 bases between. Germline V gives CDR1 MNHNS, CDR2 SASEGT. This CDR3 reads CASSRSGLRYEQYF. The DNA for the CDR3 is TGTGCCAGCAGCAGGAGCGGGTTACGCTACGAGCAGTACTTC.

The chain carries TRBV7-3 and TRBJ2-3; 12 positions match TRBD2. The CDR3 covers 17 residues. The germline V gene has CDR1 SGHTA and CDR2 FQGTGA. Trimming cost V 1 base and J 2 bases; bases outside gene matches: 4. The CDR3 DNA is TGTGCCAGCAGCTTAATAGGACTAGCGGGATTCACAGATACGCAGTATTTT. It encodes CASSLIGLAGFTDTQYF. Variable domain in full (rest from reference TRBV7-3 and TRBJ2-3): GAGVSQTPSNKVTEKGKYVELRCDPISGHTALYWYRQSLGQGPEFLIYFQGTGAADDSGLPNDRFFAVRPEGSVSTLKIQRTERGDSAVYLCASSLIGLAGFTDTQYFGPGTRLTVL.